This paragraph reports one T cell receptor (beta chain). Antigen specificity is unknown. Sequenced by immunoSEQ multiplex PCR; TCRdb stores in-frame clones only, minus some. The table shows 65,000 to 85,000 clones, with around 92% occurring only once. The record originates from a study of lymphopenia after photon versus proton radiotherapy. General study results and limits: Survival link was tested only in deceased patients; proton benefit remains a possibility.

The CDR3 covers 15 residues. Germline V lookup: CDR1 LNHDA, CDR2 SQIVND (reference sequence). The V end lost 5 bases, the J end lost 4 bases, and 17 bases lay between the germline ends. This sequence joins TRBV19 and TRBJ1-1, with D tentatively TRBD1 (6 bases). The starting material was peripheral blood, obtained from a patient treated with photon-based radiotherapy. The origin of this receptor is a woman aged 35 to 49 with cholangiocarcinoma. The CDR3 loop reads CASSPRGGLVTEAFF. CDR3 nucleotide sequence: TGTGCCAGTAGTCCACGAGGGGGGTTGGTCACTGAAGCTTTCTTT.